These T cell receptor beta chains were read from a single sample in a study of cytomegalovirus exposure and HLA in healthy donors. TCRdb keeps only in-frame clones here, not all; method: immunoSEQ multiplex PCR. Of over 150,000 clones detected, roughly 65% appear once; the ten largest clones hold approximately 4.5%. Material for sequencing was PBMCs. These receptors were taken from a woman between 18 and 29 years old in good health and CMV-seropositive. Both conserved end residues are part of each CDR3. D genes are given only for firm matches. Not all rows give a size; the values are once, few, many and, for expanded clones, a class.

j_gene,v_gene,d_gene,abundance,CDR3nt,CDR3aa
TRBJ2-7,TRBV5-1,TRBD1,NA,TGCGCCAGCAGCTTTGATGGGACAGCCTACGAGCAGTACTTC,CASSFDGTAYEQYF
TRBJ1-1,TRBV7-7,NA,NA,TGTGCTAGCAGCCCTTCTGAGGGCACTGAAGCTTTCTTT,CASSPSEGTEAFF
TRBJ2-5,TRBV6-5,NA,NA,TGTGCCAGCAGTTACTCACTAAAAGAGACCCAGTACTTC,CASSYSLKETQYF
TRBJ1-5,TRBV2,NA,NA,TGTGCCAGCAAGACTTGGGACTTTGGTAGCAATCAGCCCCAGCATTTT,CASKTWDFGSNQPQHF
TRBJ2-7,TRBV2,NA,NA,TGTGCCAGCAGGACAGGTTACTCCTACGAGCAGTACTTC,CASRTGYSYEQYF
TRBJ2-3,TRBV2,NA,NA,TGTGCCAGCTCCCCCTCTAGCGCTGCCACAGATACGCAGTATTTT,CASSPSSAATDTQYF
TRBJ2-7,TRBV7-6,TRBD2,once,TGTGCCAGCAGCTTATCCCCCGCCCTAGCGGGATCATTAGACGACGAGCAGTACTTC,CASSLSPALAGSLDDEQYF
TRBJ1-1,TRBV4-1,NA,once,TGCGCCAGCAGCCAAGGGGGCAATCGCCGTGAAGCTTTCTTT,CASSQGGNRREAFF
TRBJ2-1,TRBV4-2,TRBD2,NA,TGTGCCAGCAGCCAAAACCTCAGACTAGCGGGGAACAATGAGCAGTTCTTC,CASSQNLRLAGNNEQFF
TRBJ2-7,TRBV5-1,TRBD2,NA,TGCGCCAGCAGCCCGGGAGGGGTAGTCAACGAGCAGTACTTC,CASSPGGVVNEQYF
TRBJ1-1,TRBV9,TRBD1,NA,TGTGCCAGCTCGTCCCCCGGGACAGGGGGAAACACTGAAGCTTTCTTT,CASSSPGTGGNTEAFF
TRBJ2-6,TRBV5-1,TRBD1,NA,TGCGCCAGCAGCTGGGGACAGGACTCTGGGGCCAACGTCCTGACTTTC,CASSWGQDSGANVLTF
TRBJ2-3,TRBV11-2,NA,NA,TGTGCCAGCAGCCCCTACCGAGGGGCGGGGCGCACAGATACGCAGTATTTT,CASSPYRGAGRTDTQYF
TRBJ1-1,TRBV27,NA,NA,TGTGCCAGCAGTTTATCGATAACTCGGACTGAAGCTTTCTTT,CASSLSITRTEAFF
TRBJ2-5,TRBV5-1,NA,few,TGCGCCAGCAGAGAGGGAAACCAAGAGACCCAGTACTTC,CASREGNQETQYF
TRBJ2-2,TRBV28,TRBD1,few,TGTGCCAGCAGAGGGACAGGGGCCGGGGAGCTGTTTTTT,CASRGTGAGELFF
TRBJ1-3,TRBV7-8,NA,NA,TGTGCCAGCAGCTCCCGCAGGCAGAGCTCTGGAAACACCATATATTTT,CASSSRRQSSGNTIYF
TRBJ2-1,TRBV30,TRBD2,NA,TGTGCCTGGAGGGCTAGCGGGAGAATGACGCAGTTCTTC,CAWRASGRMTQFF
TRBJ1-4,TRBV6-1,NA,NA,TGTGCCAGCAGTGAAGGGAGGAATGAAAAACTGTTTTTT,CASSEGRNEKLFF
TRBJ1-2,TRBV2,NA,NA,TGTGCCAGCAGTGAAGCGAGGACAGCACTGGGAGGCTACACCTTC,CASSEARTALGGYTF
TRBJ2-5,TRBV5-4,NA,NA,TGTGCCAGCAGCTCCTTGGCGGATCCGACCCAGTACTTC,CASSSLADPTQYF
TRBJ2-7,TRBV7-9,NA,few,TGTGCCAGCAGCTTAAGTAGCAGTCCCCTTCCCTACGAGCAGTACTTC,CASSLSSSPLPYEQYF
TRBJ2-7,TRBV2,NA,NA,TGTGCCAACCTTGGGGCCGGGAGCTCCTACGAGCAGTACTTC,CANLGAGSSYEQYF
TRBJ2-2,TRBV2,NA,NA,TGTGCCAGCAGTGGGCTTAACACCGGGGAGCTGTTTTTT,CASSGLNTGELFF
TRBJ1-4,TRBV5-1,TRBD1,NA,TGCGCCAGCAGCTTGATGGTGCAGGGGGCAACTAATGAAAAACTGTTTTTT,CASSLMVQGATNEKLFF
TRBJ1-1,TRBV19,TRBD1,few,TGTGCCAGCGCTACAGGGGGACACCGCACTGAAGCTTTCTTT,CASATGGHRTEAFF
TRBJ1-4,TRBV30,TRBD1,NA,TGTGCCTCTCCCGGGACAGGGAACGAAAAACTGTTTTTT,CASPGTGNEKLFF
TRBJ2-7,TRBV6-5,TRBD1,few,TGTGCCAGCAGTTACGGGACAGGGGGCTTGTACGAGCAGTACTTC,CASSYGTGGLYEQYF
TRBJ2-7,TRBV7-2,NA,few,TGTGCCAGCAGCTTTGGTCAGTCGAGGGTATACGAGCAGTACTTC,CASSFGQSRVYEQYF